This T cell receptor beta chain was captured in a study of cytomegalovirus exposure and HLA in healthy donors (dated by TCRdb to 2015 to 2018). In terms of the full investigation: In an earlier analysis of approximately 640 of the donors, 250 to 350 Gb of sequence data and just under 120 million unique TCR beta sequences from some 170 million T cells were reported. Roughly 300 gigabases of sequencing data and roughly 81 million unique TCR sequences made up an early release that covered approximately 700 HLA-typed donors. Of the approximately 400 genotyped donors, 70% to 90% were placed in the genetic ancestry cluster associated with self-reported Caucasian donors. The study was designed to test whether signatures of past pathogen exposure could be identified by cataloging public T cell receptors. The study used immunosequencing to profile the T cell repertoires of 670 or so subjects and linked those repertoires to cytomegalovirus serostatus. In addition to the first cohort of 666 subjects, a separate validation cohort of 100 to 150 different subjects was used. High-throughput TCR immunosequencing, statistical association of individual TCRs with disease status, and machine learning were combined to predict cytomegalovirus infection status. A later analysis re-examined previously published TCR beta repertoires from about 670 donors and added high-resolution HLA genotyping to investigate patterns of TCR occurrence. Rather than using new phenotypic data, the later analysis identified candidate immune exposures from TCR beta sequences and from how often those sequences occurred across donors. An earlier analysis of nearly 600 of the donors applied high-throughput TCR beta sequencing to assess whether each TCR beta V gene segment acted as functional or pseudogenic. Donor age, sex, ethnicity and CMV serostatus were compiled together with the repertoire data. A later genetic analysis used genome-wide SNP genotypes for about three fifths of the roughly 700 donors, treating that subset as a discovery cohort. Every discovery cohort repertoire had been produced on one sequencing platform. HLA typing included class I and class II loci at four-digit resolution. The number of donors typed differed by locus, with about 629-640 for A, B, C, DRB1 and DQB1, roughly 550 for DQA1, under 610 for DPA1, and some 450 for DPB1. Because of strong linkage in the cohort, 4 to 6 DR-DQ haplotypes were treated as single units for association and clustering. Among almost 400 genotyped donors of the cohort, an average of around 240,000 unique TCR beta nucleotide sequences were sequenced per donor, 15% to 20% of them non-productive.

Findings and caveats that apply to the study as a whole: Strong co-occurrence of HLA alleles, especially DR and DQ, made assigning TCR associations to individual alleles difficult. A later analysis found that TCR association rates varied across HLA loci, with DRB1 alleles showing the most associated TCRs and HLA-C alleles the fewest. According to a later analysis, most CMV-associated TCR beta chains appeared to be HLA-restricted, and the HLA associations seemed to be driven largely by CMV exposure. A further reported finding was that TCR beta sequences accurately predicted the HLA-A and HLA-B alleles for most subjects in the first cohort. In a later genetic analysis, fewer N-insertions in productive TCRs were reported among donors in an Asian-associated ancestry cluster than the approximately 710-donor mean. Several of the top co-occurrence clusters appeared to be linked to parvovirus B19, influenza, CMV and Epstein-Barr virus, according to a later analysis. Correlated functional status among segregating V segments might be attributable to linkage disequilibrium, but an unknown experimental factor could not be ruled out. Because the 87-base-pair reads could not distinguish some IMGT-functional V segments, including TRBV6-2 and TRBV6-3, those segments were excluded. A later analysis found that HLA-associated TCR beta chains were more clonally expanded and had lower generation probabilities than equally common non-associated chains. CMV serostatus was the only immune exposure information available for the cohort. The earlier analysis of a few hundred of the donors excluded roughly 17 rarely observed V segments, including chromosome 9 orphons, because counts were too low. The classifier was reported to diagnose cytomegalovirus status with high specificity and sensitivity in both the original cohort and the validation cohort. Sequencing depth was assumed to be roughly uniform across donors in the presence/absence analyses, though that assumption may not hold. The sequencing pipeline was judged likely to have produced a cluster of highly shared sequence variants as a technical artifact. While some public TCRs were present in many individuals, most TCR sequences turned up only very rarely across donors. In the study, 150 to 200 TCR beta chains were listed as associated with cytomegalovirus. In an earlier analysis of fewer than 750 of the donors, most TCR beta V segments were observed in productive rearrangements about 90% or about 30% of the time, broadly matching IMGT annotations. A later genetic analysis associated a missense DCLRE1C variant with V-gene and J-gene trimming of TCR beta chains, and an independent cohort replicated the association. A later analysis associated roughly 17,000 TCR beta sequences with specific HLA alleles at a false discovery rate of 0.05. Because some donors lacked HLA typing at each locus, the association tests relied only on the typed subset. In vitro tests confirmed that a few of the cytomegalovirus-associated TCR beta chains recognize cytomegalovirus antigens. According to the authors, the approach could potentially be generalized to other disease states and immunological phenotypes. This cohort had only TCR beta chains sequenced, and the lack of alpha or paired-chain data limited which features could be detected.

CDR1 and CDR2 are read off the germline V gene (reference sequence) as SEHNR and FQNEAQ. For this chain, trimming is 4 bases at the V end and 9 bases at the J end, and the number of junction bases without a gene match is 3. CDR3 length: 14 amino acids, cysteine to phenylalanine. Only the CDR3 DNA stays, 42 bases, in frame from base 1. For this clone: It lacks a known antigen. No quality values exist for individual bases; no much larger clone is one base distant.

In total, approximately 690 healthy bone marrow donors made up the cohort. At the time of sampling, every cohort member was nominally healthy, though immune exposures that went unrecorded were likely present. The donor tested CMV seropositive and was one of the 289 seropositive cohort members. Every donor gave a peripheral blood sample, and the peripheral blood mononuclear cells from that sample were used for TCR beta sequencing. The Qiagen DNeasy Blood Extraction Kit was used to extract genomic DNA from the blood cell samples. The library was prepared using the immunoSEQ multiplex PCR assay. A mixture of 60 forward primers for TCR Vbeta segments and 13 reverse primers for TCR Jbeta segments was used in the multiplex PCR. The CDR3 region of rearranged TCR beta genes was amplified from genomic DNA with a multiplex PCR assay. The amplified TCR beta libraries were sequenced on the Illumina HiSeq System as 87-base-pair reads. On the study's bioinformatics: In a later analysis, about 80 million unique TCR beta chains were counted across the 500 to 850 repertoires, and around 10 million of these chains were shared by at least two donors. A nearest-neighbor algorithm error-corrected the raw reads and collapsed the reads into unique sequences, merging closely related sequences to remove PCR and sequencing errors. V, D and J gene segments were assigned by aligning CDR3 sequences to IMGT reference sequences. For a sequence to be retained, a match of at least six nucleotides to both a V gene segment and a J gene segment was required. Rearrangements were called productive when the CDR3 lacked stop codons and stayed in frame with V and J; all others were non-productive. Following IMGT convention, CDR3 was defined as the stretch from the second conserved V-encoded cysteine up to the conserved J-encoded phenylalanine. The earlier analysis of more than 450 of the donors excluded sequences that lacked an unambiguous match to a single V gene segment. In an earlier analysis of a few hundred of the donors, a V segment was called functional when productive rearrangements were above 56.7%, and segregating when the standard deviation between donors exceeded 5%. A statistical classification framework was built to diagnose cytomegalovirus status from the catalog of TCR beta chain sequences. A later analysis assigned V and J genes by comparing TCR nucleotide sequences with IMGT/GENE-DB human TR gene sequences. In a later analysis, CDR3 sequences and most-parsimonious VDJ recombination scenarios were assigned using the TCRdist pipeline. In a later analysis, each TCR beta chain was defined by its CDR3 amino acid sequence together with its V-gene family, and reads without a unique V-gene family were excluded. To address suspected cross-contamination and a sequencing artifact, a later analysis removed roughly 580 highly shared, low-generation-probability nucleotide sequences. For each public chain, a later analysis derived a clonal expansion index from normalized ranks of inferred template counts within each repertoire. In a later analysis, generation probabilities were computed with a VDJ recombination model fitted to out-of-frame rearrangements, and the resulting probabilities were checked against IGoR. In a later analysis, TCR-TCR, TCR-HLA and TCR-CMV co-occurrence was scored with hypergeometric tests, and a repertoire-size bias correction was applied to TCR pairs. False discovery rates were estimated in a later analysis by permuting HLA or CMV assignments 20 times. A later analysis grouped co-occurring TCRs with DBSCAN, adding TCRdist sequence similarity when clustering within HLA-allele-positive subsets. For co-occurrence clustering, repertoires with fewer than 30,000 or more than 120,000 public chains were excluded, along with five repertoires with anomalous nucleotide sharing. The clones in this table, taken by TCRdb from immuneACCESS, are in-frame only. Not every clone is retained; where verified, under half of the shortfall comes from an unresolved V gene, and the cause of the rest is unknown. The V and J calls and the clone size are those of that table, but D and trimming were determined from the DNA. In all, the sample holds some 130,000 clones, and around three quarters of those were seen once. Roughly 3.9% of the sample goes to the ten largest clones.

The TCR originated in a male donor in good health and CMV-seropositive. The rearranged chain carries TRBV7-9 and TRBJ1-6; 10 bases in between match TRBD1. Source material: PBMCs. The CDR3: CASSSGTGVSPLHF. The nucleotides read TGTGCCAGCAGCTCAGGGACAGGGGTTTCACCCCTCCACTTT.